This TCR beta chain was captured by sequencing in a study of T cell responses to AZD1222 COVID-19 vaccine. Study context: Samples with a second dose at about 4 or about 12 weeks were pooled together. Whole-study results and caveats: Seropositive at baseline were only a handful of AZD1222 recipients. Donors skewed white British and female; clonal diversity was possibly underestimated. Spike-specific TCR breadth and depth grew following two AZD1222 doses.

The data were produced by immunoSEQ multiplex PCR, yet TCRdb's version contains in-frame clones alone and is incomplete. The sample holds around 110,000 clones; almost 90% are singletons and the top ten take about 8.8%. Comment on this clone: Antigen unknown.

The source of this sequence is an adult in good health. The sample was peripheral blood, taken on day 0 of AZD1222 vaccination.

The chain's CDR3 is CASSRQVYTEAFF. Here the CDR3 DNA reads TGTGCCAGCAGTCGACAGGTTTACACTGAAGCTTTCTTT. This chain uses TRBV6-5 with TRBJ1-1; TRBD1 is a possible D gene (6 bases). This CDR3 contains 13 residues. Germline CDR1 MNHEY, CDR2 SVGAGI. V lost 5 bases, J lost 3 bases, and 10 bases lay in between.